This TCR beta chain is drawn from a study of blood T cell repertoires in COVID-19. Study-level background: From the United States, Italy and Spain came samples of acute and convalescent COVID-19. Sample material is recorded as cDNA or gDNA derived from T cells, B-cell-depleted T cells, or PBMCs.

The CDR3 spans 16 residues. Germline V lookup: CDR1 WSHSY, CDR2 SAAADI. V shed 7 bases and J 2 bases; nucleotides not matched to a gene: 9. Original processing notes: Amplification of reference gene primers was used by the study to estimate nucleated cell counts. Repertoires were generated with immunoSEQ multiplex PCR, while TCRdb's copy carries only in-frame clones and drops some. V, J and clone size reflect that table, while D and trimming were determined from the DNA. The sample yields 150,000 to 200,000 clones, 70% to 85% seen once. V is TRBV10-2 and J is TRBJ2-1, with 9 positions matching TRBD2. Source material: peripheral blood. This clonotype originated in a woman of 80 years or more with acute or convalescent COVID-19. In DNA form, the CDR3 reads TGCGCCAGCATGGTTAGCGGGGGCCCCACCTACAATGAGCAGTTCTTC. Translated, it gives CASMVSGGPTYNEQFF.